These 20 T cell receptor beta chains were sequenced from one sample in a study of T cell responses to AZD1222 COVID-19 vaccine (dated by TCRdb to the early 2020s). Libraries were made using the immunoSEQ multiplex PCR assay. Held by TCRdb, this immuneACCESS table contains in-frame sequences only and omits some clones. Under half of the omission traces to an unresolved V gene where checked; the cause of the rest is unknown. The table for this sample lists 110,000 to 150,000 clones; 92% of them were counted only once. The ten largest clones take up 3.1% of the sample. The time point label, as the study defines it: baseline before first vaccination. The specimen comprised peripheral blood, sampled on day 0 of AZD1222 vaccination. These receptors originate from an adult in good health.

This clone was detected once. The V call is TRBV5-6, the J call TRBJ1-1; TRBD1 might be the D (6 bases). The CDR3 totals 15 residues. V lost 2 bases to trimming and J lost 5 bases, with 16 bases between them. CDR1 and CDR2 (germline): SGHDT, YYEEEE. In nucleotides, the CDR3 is TGTGCCAGCAGCTTTTACAGGGCAAGGAGTACTGAAGCTTTCTTT. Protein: CASSFYRARSTEAFF.

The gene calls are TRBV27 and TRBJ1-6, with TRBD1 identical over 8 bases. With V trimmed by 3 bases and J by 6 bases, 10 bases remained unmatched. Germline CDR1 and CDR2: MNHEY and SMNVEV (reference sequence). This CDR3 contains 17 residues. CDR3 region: CASSLVYQGARNSPLHF. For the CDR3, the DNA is TGTGCCAGCAGTTTGGTCTACCAGGGGGCGCGTAATTCACCCCTCCACTTT.

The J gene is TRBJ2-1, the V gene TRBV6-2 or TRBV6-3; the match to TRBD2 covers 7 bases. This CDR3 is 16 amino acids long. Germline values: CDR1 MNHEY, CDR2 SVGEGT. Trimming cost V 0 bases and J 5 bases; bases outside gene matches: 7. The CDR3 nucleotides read TGTGCCAGCAGTTACTCGGGGGGGAGTATCAACAATGAGCAGTTCTTC. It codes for CASSYSGGSINNEQFF.

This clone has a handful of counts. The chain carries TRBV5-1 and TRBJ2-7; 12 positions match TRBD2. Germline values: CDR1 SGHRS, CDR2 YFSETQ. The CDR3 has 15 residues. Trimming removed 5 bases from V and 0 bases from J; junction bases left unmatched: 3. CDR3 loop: CASRSSGRASYEQYF. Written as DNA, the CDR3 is TGCGCCAGCAGATCTAGCGGGAGGGCCTCCTACGAGCAGTACTTC.

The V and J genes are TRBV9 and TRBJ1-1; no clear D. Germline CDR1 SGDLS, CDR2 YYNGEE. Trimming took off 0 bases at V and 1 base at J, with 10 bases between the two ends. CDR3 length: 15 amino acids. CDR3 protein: CASSVVVGENTEAFF. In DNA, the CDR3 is TGTGCCAGCAGCGTAGTGGTAGGCGAGAACACTGAAGCTTTCTTT.

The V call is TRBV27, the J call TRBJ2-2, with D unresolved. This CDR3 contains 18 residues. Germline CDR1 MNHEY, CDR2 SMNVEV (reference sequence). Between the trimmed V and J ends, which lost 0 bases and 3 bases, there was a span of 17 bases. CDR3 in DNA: TGTGCCAGCAGTTTATCTTCGCTGCCCAGGACCTACACCGGGGAGCTGTTTTTT. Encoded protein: CASSLSSLPRTYTGELFF.

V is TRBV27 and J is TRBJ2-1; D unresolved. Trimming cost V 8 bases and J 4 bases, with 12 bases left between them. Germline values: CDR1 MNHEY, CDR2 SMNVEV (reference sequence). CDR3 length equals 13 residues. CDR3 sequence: CASGRIYYNEQFF. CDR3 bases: TGTGCCAGCGGCCGGATTTATTACAATGAGCAGTTCTTC.

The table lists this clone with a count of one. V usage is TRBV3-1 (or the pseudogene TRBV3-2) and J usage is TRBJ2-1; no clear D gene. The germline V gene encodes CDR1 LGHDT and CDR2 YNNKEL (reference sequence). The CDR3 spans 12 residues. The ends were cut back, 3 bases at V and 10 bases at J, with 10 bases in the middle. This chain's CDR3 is CASSQETDEQFF. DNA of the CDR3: TGTGCCAGCAGCCAGGAGACTGACGAGCAGTTCTTC.

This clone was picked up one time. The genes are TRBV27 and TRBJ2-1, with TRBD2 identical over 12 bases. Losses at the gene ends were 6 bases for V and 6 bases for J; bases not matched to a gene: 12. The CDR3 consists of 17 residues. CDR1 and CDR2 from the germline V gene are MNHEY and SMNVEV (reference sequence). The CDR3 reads CASRVIGGLAGLNEQFF. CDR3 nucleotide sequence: TGTGCCAGCAGGGTCATAGGGGGACTAGCGGGTCTCAATGAGCAGTTCTTC.

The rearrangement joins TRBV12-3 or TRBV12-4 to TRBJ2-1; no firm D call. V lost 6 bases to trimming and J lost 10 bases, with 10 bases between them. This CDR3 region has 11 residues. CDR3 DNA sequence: TGTGCCAGCAGCAGACAAGGGGAGCAGTTCTTC. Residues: CASSRQGEQFF.

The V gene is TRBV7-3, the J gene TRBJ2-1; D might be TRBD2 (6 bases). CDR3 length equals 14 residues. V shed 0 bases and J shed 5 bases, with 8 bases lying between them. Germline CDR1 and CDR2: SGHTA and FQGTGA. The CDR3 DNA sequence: TGTGCCAGCAGCTTAACCGCGGGACACAATGAGCAGTTCTTC. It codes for CASSLTAGHNEQFF.

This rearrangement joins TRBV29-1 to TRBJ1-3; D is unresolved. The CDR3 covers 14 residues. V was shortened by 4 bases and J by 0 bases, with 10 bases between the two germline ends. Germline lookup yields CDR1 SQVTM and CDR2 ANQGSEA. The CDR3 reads CSVVGHNSGNTIYF. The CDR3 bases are TGCAGCGTTGTAGGTCATAACTCTGGAAACACCATATATTTT.

CDR3 sequence (DNA): TGTGCCAGCAGGGCCCGAGGGAATAATTCACCCCTCCACTTT. Translating it yields CASRARGNNSPLHF. V gene TRBV6-5 combines with J gene TRBJ1-6, with unresolved D. The CDR3 has 14 amino acids. V was pared by 6 bases and J by 5 bases, with 11 bases between. CDR1 and CDR2 (germline): MNHEY, SVGAGI.

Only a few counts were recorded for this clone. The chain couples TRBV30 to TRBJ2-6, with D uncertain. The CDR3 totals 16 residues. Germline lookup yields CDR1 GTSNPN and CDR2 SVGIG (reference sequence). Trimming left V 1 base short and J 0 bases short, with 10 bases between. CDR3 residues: CAWSGRRASGANVLTF. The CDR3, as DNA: TGTGCCTGGAGTGGCCGACGGGCCTCTGGGGCCAACGTCCTGACTTTC.

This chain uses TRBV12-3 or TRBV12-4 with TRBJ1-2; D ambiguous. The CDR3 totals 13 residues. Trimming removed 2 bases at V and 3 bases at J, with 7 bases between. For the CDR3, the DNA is TGTGCCAGCAGTTTATCCCCCTACTATGGCTACACCTTC. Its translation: CASSLSPYYGYTF.

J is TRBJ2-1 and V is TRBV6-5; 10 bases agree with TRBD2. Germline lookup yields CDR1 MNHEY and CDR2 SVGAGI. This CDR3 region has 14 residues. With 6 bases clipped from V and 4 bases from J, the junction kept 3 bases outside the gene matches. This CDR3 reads CASRMGLAYNEQFF. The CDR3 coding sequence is TGTGCCAGCAGGATGGGACTAGCGTACAATGAGCAGTTCTTC.

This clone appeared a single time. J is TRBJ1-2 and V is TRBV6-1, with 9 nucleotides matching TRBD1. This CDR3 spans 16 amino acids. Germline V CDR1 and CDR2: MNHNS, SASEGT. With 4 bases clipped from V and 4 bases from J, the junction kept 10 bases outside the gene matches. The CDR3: CASSGGRTGVTYGYTF. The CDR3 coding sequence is TGTGCCAGCAGTGGCGGAAGGACAGGGGTAACCTATGGCTACACCTTC.

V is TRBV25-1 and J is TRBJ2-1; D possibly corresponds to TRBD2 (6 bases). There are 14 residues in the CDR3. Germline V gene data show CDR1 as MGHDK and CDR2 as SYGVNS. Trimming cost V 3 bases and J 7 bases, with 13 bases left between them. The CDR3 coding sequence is TGTGCCAGCAGTGAGGGGCTAGCGAGGAATGAGCAGTTCTTC. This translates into CASSEGLARNEQFF.

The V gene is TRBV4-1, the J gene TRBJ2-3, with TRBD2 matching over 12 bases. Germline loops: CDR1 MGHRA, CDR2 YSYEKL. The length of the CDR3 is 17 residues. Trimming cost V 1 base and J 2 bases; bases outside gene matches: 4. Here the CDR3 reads CASSQGLAGGITDTQYF. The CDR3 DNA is TGCGCCAGCAGCCAAGGGCTAGCGGGAGGGATCACAGATACGCAGTATTTT.

CDR3 protein: CASSWTGIPYEQYF. The CDR3 DNA sequence: TGTGCCAGCAGCTGGACAGGGATCCCCTACGAGCAGTACTTC. V and J are TRBV5-4 and TRBJ2-7; 8 nucleotides line up with TRBD1. The CDR3 spans 14 residues. Trimming took 3 bases from V and 2 from J; bases not matched to a gene: 4. The V gene's germline CDR1 is SGHNT and CDR2 YYREEE (reference sequence). Together with reference TRBV5-4 and TRBJ2-7, the CDR3 gives the full variable domain: ETGVTQSPTHLIKTRGQQVTLRCSSQSGHNTVSWYQQALGQGPQFIFQYYREEENGRGNFPPRFSGLQFPNYSSELNVNALELDDSALYLCASSWTGIPYEQYFGPGTRLTVT.